The clone carrying this T cell receptor (beta chain) has ten or more counts. What it binds is unknown. Germline assignment: CDR1 KGHSH and CDR2 LQKENI. Trimming shortened V by 6 bases and J by 1 base, and 14 bases separated the two germline ends. The CDR3 sequence is 15 residues long. The study excluded patients with uncontrolled infection, other autoimmune disease, pregnancy or lactation. Based on clinical symptoms, serum thyroxine and TRAb, thyroid ultrasound and orbital computed tomography, diagnoses were reached. Authors of the study amplified TCR beta CDR3 regions from RNA transcripts. The study used the HTBI primer set for a first-round RT-PCR of the TCR CDR3. TCRdb passed the multiplex PCR reads through MiXCR, listing each CDR3 protein once. Of 200,000 or so distinct CDR3 sequences listed, 17% are singletons. The record originates from a study of T cells in Graves' hyperthyroidism and ophthalmopathy.

Study conclusions and caveats: Ophthalmopathy onset followed model prediction by a median about six months. Blood also carried most thyroid clonotypes expanded above 0.001.

V gene TRBV18 combines with J gene TRBJ2-3; tentatively, D is TRBD2 (6 bases). The TCR comes from a woman aged 50 to 65 with Graves' hyperthyroidism. The sample was blood. As DNA, the CDR3 is TGTGCCAGCTCGACCCACGGGGGTGGCACAGATACGCAGTATTTT. It encodes CASSTHGGGTDTQYF.